This T cell receptor (beta chain) originates from a study of cytotoxic CD8 clonotypes in ibrutinib-treated CLL. This clone was picked up one time. Sequencing used immunoSEQ multiplex PCR; TCRdb keeps in-frame clones, though not all of them. The table has some 290,000 clones, roughly 79% seen once. The V gene end was trimmed by 7 bases and the J gene end by 3 bases; junction bases not matched to a gene: 7. Looked up from germline, CDR1 is SNHLY and CDR2 is FYNNEI. The CDR3 length is 15 residues. The source of this sequence is a human donor with chronic lymphocytic leukemia. Source: PBMCs, taken before ibrutinib treatment. The chain links TRBV2 to TRBJ2-1; 9 bases align to TRBD1. In DNA form, the CDR3 reads TGTGCCAGCAATACCGGGACAGGGAACTACAATGAGCAGTTCTTC. Amino acids: CASNTGTGNYNEQFF.